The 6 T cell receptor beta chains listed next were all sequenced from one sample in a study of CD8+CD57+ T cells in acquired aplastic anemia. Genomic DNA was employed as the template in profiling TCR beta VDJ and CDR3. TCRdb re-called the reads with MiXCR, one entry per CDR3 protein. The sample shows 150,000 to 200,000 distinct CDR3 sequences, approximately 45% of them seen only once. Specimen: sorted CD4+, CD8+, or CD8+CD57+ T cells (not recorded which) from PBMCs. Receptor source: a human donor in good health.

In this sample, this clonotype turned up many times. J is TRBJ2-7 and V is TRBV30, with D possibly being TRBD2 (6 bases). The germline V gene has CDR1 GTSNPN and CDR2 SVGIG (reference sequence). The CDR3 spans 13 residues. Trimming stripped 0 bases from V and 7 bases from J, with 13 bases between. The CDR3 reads CAWSVQGLQEQYF. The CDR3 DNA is TGTGCCTGGAGTGTACAAGGACTACAGGAGCAGTACTTC.

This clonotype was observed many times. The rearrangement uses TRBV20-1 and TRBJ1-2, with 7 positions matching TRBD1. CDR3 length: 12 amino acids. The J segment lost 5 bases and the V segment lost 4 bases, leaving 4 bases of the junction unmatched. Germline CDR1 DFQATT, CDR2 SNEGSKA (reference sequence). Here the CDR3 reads CSATGQRYGYTF. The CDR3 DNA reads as TGCAGTGCTACGGGACAGCGTTATGGCTACACCTTC.

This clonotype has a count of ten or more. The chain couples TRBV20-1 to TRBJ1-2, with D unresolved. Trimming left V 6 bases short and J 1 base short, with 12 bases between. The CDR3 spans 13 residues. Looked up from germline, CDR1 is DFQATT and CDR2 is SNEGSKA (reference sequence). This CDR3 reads CSASRQVNYGYTF. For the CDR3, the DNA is TGCAGTGCCAGCCGACAAGTTAACTATGGCTACACCTTC.

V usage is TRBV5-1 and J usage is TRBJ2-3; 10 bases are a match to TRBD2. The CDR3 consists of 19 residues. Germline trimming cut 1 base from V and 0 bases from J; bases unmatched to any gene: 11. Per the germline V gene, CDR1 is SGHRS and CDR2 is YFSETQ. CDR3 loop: CASSLFNSGRSTSTDTQYF. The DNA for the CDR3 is TGCGCCAGCAGCTTGTTCAATAGCGGGAGGTCAACTAGCACAGATACGCAGTATTTT.

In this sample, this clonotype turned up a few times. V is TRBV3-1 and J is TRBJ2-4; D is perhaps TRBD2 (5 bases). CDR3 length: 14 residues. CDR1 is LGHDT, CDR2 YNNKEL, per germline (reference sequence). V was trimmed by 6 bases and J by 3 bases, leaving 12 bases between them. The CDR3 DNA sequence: TGTGCCAGCAGGTCAAGCGGTAGCAAAAACATTCAGTACTTC. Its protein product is CASRSSGSKNIQYF.

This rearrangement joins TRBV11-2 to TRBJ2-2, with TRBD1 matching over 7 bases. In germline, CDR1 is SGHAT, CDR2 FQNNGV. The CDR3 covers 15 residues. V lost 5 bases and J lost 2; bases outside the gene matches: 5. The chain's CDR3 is CASSRGGANTGELFF. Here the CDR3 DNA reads TGTGCCAGCAGCAGAGGGGGCGCCAACACCGGGGAGCTGTTTTTT.